A single sample is the source of the 21 T cell receptor beta chains below, sequenced in a study of cytomegalovirus exposure and HLA in healthy donors. Sequencing used immunoSEQ multiplex PCR; TCRdb keeps in-frame clones, though not all of them. The repertoire holds some 140,000 clones, with 86% as singletons. The specimen sequenced was PBMCs. The origin of the receptors is a man between 18 and 35 years old in good health and CMV-seronegative.

The chain couples TRBV6-5 to TRBJ2-5; TRBD2 matches at 13 bases. Germline CDR1 MNHEY, CDR2 SVGAGI. V dropped 7 bases and J dropped 1; count of bases not matched to a gene: 3. The CDR3 covers 15 residues. The CDR3 protein is CASTLAGGTQETQYF. In DNA form, the CDR3 reads TGTGCCAGCACACTAGCGGGAGGGACCCAAGAGACCCAGTACTTC.

This chain joins TRBV7-7 and TRBJ2-5; tentatively, D is TRBD2 (5 bases). Trimming removed 5 bases from V and 7 bases from J, with 20 bases in between. Germline V CDR1 and CDR2: SSHAT, FNYEAQ (reference sequence). This CDR3 has 15 amino acids. The CDR3 nucleotides read TGTGCCAGCAGCACCACCCCCGCGGTTGGAGGGACCCAGTACTTC. It is translated as CASSTTPAVGGTQYF.

The rearrangement links TRBV7-8 to TRBJ1-1; a possible D gene is TRBD1 (6 bases). CDR3 length equals 15 residues. The V end lost 5 bases, the J end lost 1 base, and 14 bases lay between the germline ends. Germline CDR1 is SGHVS and CDR2 is FQNEAQ. The CDR3 sequence is CASSRSIGGNTEAFF. The DNA for the CDR3 is TGTGCCAGCAGCCGATCGATAGGGGGGAACACTGAAGCTTTCTTT.

This chain joins TRBV5-8 and TRBJ1-4; no clear D. Germline V CDR1 and CDR2: SGHTS, YDEGEE. The CDR3 length is 16 residues. The ends were cut back, 0 bases at V and 0 bases at J, with 9 bases in the middle. CDR3 residues: CASSLGALTTNEKLFF. CDR3 DNA sequence: TGTGCCAGCAGCTTGGGCGCGCTGACAACTAATGAAAAACTGTTTTTT.

The genes are TRBV7-2 and TRBJ2-1, with 7 bases identical to TRBD1. Germline V CDR1 and CDR2: SGHTA, FQGNSA. The ends lost 4 bases at V and 5 bases at J; junction bases unmatched: 5. The CDR3 covers 14 residues. CDR3: CASSWRQGHNEQFF. Here the CDR3 DNA reads TGTGCCAGCAGCTGGAGACAGGGACACAATGAGCAGTTCTTC.

This rearrangement joins TRBV7-8 to TRBJ2-7, with 14 nucleotides matching TRBD2. V shed 1 base and J 4 bases; nucleotides not matched to a gene: 9. This CDR3 spans 18 amino acids. Germline V gene sequence: CDR1 SGHVS, CDR2 FQNEAQ. In nucleotides, the CDR3 is TGTGCCAGCAGCTTAGTTGGTGGGACTAGCGGGGGCCTTTACGAGCAGTACTTC. Its translation is CASSLVGGTSGGLYEQYF.

The chain links TRBV5-1 to TRBJ2-2, with D maybe TRBD2 (7 bases). V shed 0 bases and J shed 4 bases, with 13 bases lying between them. The CDR3 is 16 residues long. Germline assignment: CDR1 SGHRS and CDR2 YFSETQ. The CDR3 sequence: CASSLDGGASTGELFF. For the CDR3, the DNA is TGCGCCAGCAGCTTGGATGGGGGGGCGAGCACCGGGGAGCTGTTTTTT.

This chain uses TRBV2 with TRBJ2-7; 8 bases map to TRBD1. The CDR3 has 14 residues. Germline CDR1 reads SNHLY; CDR2 reads FYNNEI. J gave up 2 bases and V 10 bases, and 10 bases lay outside the gene matches. The CDR3, as DNA: TGTGCCACCCCACGCGGGACAGGAACCTACGAGCAGTACTTC. Amino acid sequence: CATPRGTGTYEQYF. Variable domain in full (rest from reference TRBV2 and TRBJ2-7): EPEVTQTPSHQVTQMGQEVILRCVPISNHLYFYWYRQILGQKVEFLVSFYNNEISEKSEIFDDQFSVERPDGSNFTLKIRSTKLEDSAMYFCATPRGTGTYEQYFGPGTRLTVT.

This clone was recorded once. The gene calls are TRBV6-1 and TRBJ2-1; 10 positions agree with TRBD2. Germline V gene sequence: CDR1 MNHNS, CDR2 SASEGT. J was trimmed by 4 bases and V by 6 bases; bases with no gene match: 6. The CDR3 totals 15 residues. The CDR3 DNA follows: TGTGCCAGCAGGAAACTAGCGGGGATTTACAATGAGCAGTTCTTC. It encodes CASRKLAGIYNEQFF.

This clone was seen a single time. The rearrangement uses TRBV7-2 and TRBJ2-2, with 13 bases that match TRBD2. The CDR3 has 17 residues. The V gene end was trimmed by 7 bases and the J gene end by 4 bases; junction bases not matched to a gene: 9. Germline-derived CDR1 and CDR2 are SGHTA and FQGNSA. CDR3 amino acids: CASKTSGGARGTGELFF. The DNA of the CDR3 is TGTGCCAGCAAAACTAGCGGGGGGGCCCGGGGCACCGGGGAGCTGTTTTTT.

The CDR3: CASSLVDMGLAYNEQFF. CDR3 in DNA: TGTGCCAGCAGCTTGGTTGACATGGGACTAGCCTACAATGAGCAGTTCTTC. This sequence joins TRBV5-4 and TRBJ2-1; 8 nucleotides match TRBD2. The ends lost 0 bases at V and 2 bases at J; junction bases unmatched: 7. Germline-derived CDR1 and CDR2 are SGHNT and YYREEE (reference sequence). The length of the CDR3 is 17 residues.

The rearrangement uses TRBV18 and TRBJ2-3; D not certain. Trimming stripped 3 bases from V and 5 bases from J, with 6 bases between. This CDR3 region has 12 residues. Germline assignment: CDR1 KGHSH and CDR2 LQKENI. The CDR3 nucleotides read TGTGCCAGCTCACCGGAGAAAGATACGCAGTATTTT. Amino acid sequence: CASSPEKDTQYF.

J is TRBJ1-3 and V is TRBV7-9; weak D call: TRBD1 (5 bases). Trimming left V 3 bases short and J 0 bases short, with 12 bases between. The V gene's germline CDR1 is SEHNR and CDR2 FQNEAQ (reference sequence). The CDR3 covers 16 residues. CDR3 nucleotides: TGTGCCAGCAGCTTGAAGGAGGGACCCTCTGGAAACACCATATATTTT. This sequence encodes CASSLKEGPSGNTIYF.

This chain connects TRBV5-5 to TRBJ2-7; possibly TRBD2 for D (6 bases). Trimming removed 5 bases from V and 2 bases from J, with 17 bases in between. Germline V gene sequence: CDR1 SGHKS, CDR2 YYEKEE (reference sequence). This CDR3 contains 15 residues. CDR3 amino acids: CASSPEEGDPYEQYF. CDR3 in DNA: TGTGCCAGCAGTCCTGAGGAGGGAGATCCCTACGAGCAGTACTTC.

This chain links TRBV7-2 with TRBJ1-3; D is undetermined. Trimming stripped 5 bases from V and 2 bases from J, with 7 bases between. CDR1 is SGHTA, CDR2 FQGNSA, per germline. The CDR3 is 13 residues long. CDR3 coding DNA: TGTGCCAGCAGCCCCGAGGCTGGAAACACCATATATTTT. Its translation is CASSPEAGNTIYF.

The rearrangement joins TRBV5-1 to TRBJ2-7; no reliable D call. The germline CDR1 and CDR2 sequences are SGHRS and YFSETQ. V lost 2 bases, J lost 3 bases, and 18 bases lay in between. The CDR3 contains 16 residues. The CDR3: CASSLRRWAIGYEQYF. CDR3 DNA: TGCGCCAGCAGCTTAAGGCGTTGGGCAATAGGCTACGAGCAGTACTTC.

The V gene is TRBV10-2, the J gene TRBJ1-2, with D unclear. CDR3 size: 14 residues. The germline V gene has CDR1 WSHSY and CDR2 SAAADI. The V end was cut by 0 bases, the J end by 4 bases, with 9 bases between. The DNA for the CDR3 is TGCGCCAGCAGTGAGTCCGGGTTGCCCTATGGCTACACCTTC. Translated, it gives CASSESGLPYGYTF.

The V gene is TRBV27, the J gene TRBJ2-7; 8 nucleotides agree with TRBD1. Germline loops: CDR1 MNHEY, CDR2 SMNVEV (reference sequence). There are 16 residues in the CDR3. Unmatched junction bases numbered 9, after V lost 5 bases and J lost 0 bases. The CDR3: CASSPMYRGFSYEQYF. Written as DNA, the CDR3 is TGTGCCAGCAGTCCAATGTACAGGGGGTTCTCCTACGAGCAGTACTTC.

CDR3 amino acids: CASNRGAGTSATEQYF. In DNA form, the CDR3 reads TGTGCCAGCAATCGGGGAGCCGGGACTAGCGCCACCGAGCAGTACTTC. The V and J genes are TRBV28 and TRBJ2-7, with 10 bases fitting TRBD2. The CDR3 length is 16 residues. V dropped 7 bases and J dropped 6; count of bases not matched to a gene: 15. Per the germline V gene, CDR1 is MDHEN and CDR2 is SYDVKM.

This clone came up once. This chain links TRBV18 with TRBJ2-6; 8 nucleotides agree with TRBD2. The V segment lost 2 bases and the J segment 0 bases; nucleotides outside the gene matches: 3. Germline-derived CDR1 and CDR2 are KGHSH and LQKENI. This CDR3 region has 17 residues. The CDR3 DNA reads TGTGCCAGCTCACCAGTGGCGGGGGGCTCTGGGGCCAACGTCCTGACTTTC. This translates into CASSPVAGGSGANVLTF.

This sequence joins TRBV5-4 and TRBJ2-2; 12 nucleotides agree with TRBD2. CDR3 length: 16 residues. After removal of 3 bases from V and 1 base from J, the junction contained 1 base not matched to a gene. Germline V gene sequence: CDR1 SGHNT, CDR2 YYREEE (reference sequence). The CDR3 DNA sequence: TGTGCCAGCAGCTGGGGACTAGCGGGGAACACCGGGGAGCTGTTTTTT. This gives the protein CASSWGLAGNTGELFF.